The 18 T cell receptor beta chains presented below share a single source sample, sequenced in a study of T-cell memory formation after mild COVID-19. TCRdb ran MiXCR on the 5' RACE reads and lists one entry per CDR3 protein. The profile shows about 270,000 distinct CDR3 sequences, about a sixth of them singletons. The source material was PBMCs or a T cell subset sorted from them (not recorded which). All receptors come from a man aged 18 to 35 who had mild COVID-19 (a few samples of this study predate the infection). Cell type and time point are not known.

The CDR3 DNA reads TGCGCCAGCAGCTTGGGAGGGGTTTCCAATCAGCCCCAGCATTTT. Translating gives CASSLGGVSNQPQHF. The V and J genes are TRBV5-1 and TRBJ1-5; the D gene is possibly TRBD1 (5 bases). V lost 0 bases and J 3 bases, leaving 10 bases between the germline ends. Germline V gene lookup returns CDR1 SGHRS and CDR2 YFSETQ. The CDR3 is 15 amino acids.

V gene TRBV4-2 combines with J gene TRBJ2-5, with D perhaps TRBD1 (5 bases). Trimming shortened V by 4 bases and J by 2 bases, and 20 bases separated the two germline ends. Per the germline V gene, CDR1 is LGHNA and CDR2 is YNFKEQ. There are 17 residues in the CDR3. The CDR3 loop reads CASSPTVTVSSQETQYF. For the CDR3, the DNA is TGTGCCAGCAGCCCGACAGTGACGGTATCGAGTCAAGAGACCCAGTACTTC.

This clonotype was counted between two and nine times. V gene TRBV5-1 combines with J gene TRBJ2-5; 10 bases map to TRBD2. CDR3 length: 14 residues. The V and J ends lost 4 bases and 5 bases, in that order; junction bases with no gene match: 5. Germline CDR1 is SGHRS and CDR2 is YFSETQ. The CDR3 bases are TGCGCCAGCAGCAGGCTAGCGGGGGAGGAGACCCAGTACTTC. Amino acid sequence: CASSRLAGEETQYF. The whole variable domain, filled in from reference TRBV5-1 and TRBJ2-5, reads KAGVTQTPRYLIKTRGQQVTLSCSPISGHRSVSWYQQTPGQGLQFLFEYFSETQRNKGNFPGRFSGRQFSNSRSEMNVSTLELGDSALYLCASSRLAGEETQYFGPGTRLLVL.

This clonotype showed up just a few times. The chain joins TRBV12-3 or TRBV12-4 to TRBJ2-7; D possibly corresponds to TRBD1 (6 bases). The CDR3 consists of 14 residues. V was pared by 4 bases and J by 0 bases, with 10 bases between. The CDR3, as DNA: TGTGCCAGCAGTTCGGACAGATACTCCTACGAGCAGTACTTC. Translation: CASSSDRYSYEQYF.

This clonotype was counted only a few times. The CDR3 DNA follows: TGTGCCAGCAGCTTACTCCCACCCGGGGCCACTCGAAAGTGGTATGGCTACACCTTC. It encodes CASSLLPPGATRKWYGYTF. The chain carries TRBV7-9 and TRBJ1-2, with a possible D match to TRBD1 (5 bases). The CDR3 extends over 19 amino acids. Germline values: CDR1 SEHNR, CDR2 FQNEAQ (reference sequence). Trimming cost V 2 bases and J 5 bases, with 27 bases left between them.

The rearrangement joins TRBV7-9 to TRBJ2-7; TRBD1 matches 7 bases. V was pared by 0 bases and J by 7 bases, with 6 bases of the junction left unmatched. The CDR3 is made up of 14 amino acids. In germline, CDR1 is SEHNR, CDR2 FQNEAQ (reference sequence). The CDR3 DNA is TGTGCCAGCAGCTTAGCAGGGGGCCAATCGGAGCAGTACGTC. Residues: CASSLAGGQSEQYV.

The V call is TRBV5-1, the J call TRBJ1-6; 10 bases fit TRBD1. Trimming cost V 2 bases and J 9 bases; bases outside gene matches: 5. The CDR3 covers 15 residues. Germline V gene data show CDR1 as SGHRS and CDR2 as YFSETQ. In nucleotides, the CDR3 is TGCGCCAGCAGCTTACCCGGGACAGGGGCTTCACCCCTCCACTTT. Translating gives CASSLPGTGASPLHF.

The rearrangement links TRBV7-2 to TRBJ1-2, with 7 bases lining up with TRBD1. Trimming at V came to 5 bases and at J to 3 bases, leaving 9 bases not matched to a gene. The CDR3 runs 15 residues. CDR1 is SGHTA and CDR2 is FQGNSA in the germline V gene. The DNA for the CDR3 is TGTGCCAGCAGCCACGTTGACAGGGCCCACTATGGCTACACCTTC. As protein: CASSHVDRAHYGYTF.

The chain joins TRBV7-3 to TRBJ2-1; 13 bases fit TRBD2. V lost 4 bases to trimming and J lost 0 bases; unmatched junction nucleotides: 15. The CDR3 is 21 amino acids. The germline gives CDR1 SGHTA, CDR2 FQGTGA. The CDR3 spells CASSSQGQRTSGGSSYNEQFF. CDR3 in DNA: TGTGCCAGCAGCTCCCAGGGACAGCGGACTAGCGGGGGTTCCTCCTACAATGAGCAGTTCTTC.

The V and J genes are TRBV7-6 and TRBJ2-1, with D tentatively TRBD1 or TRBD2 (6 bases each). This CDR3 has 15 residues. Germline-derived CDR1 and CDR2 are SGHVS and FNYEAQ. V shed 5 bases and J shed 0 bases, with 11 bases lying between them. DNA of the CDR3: TGTGCCAGCAGCAAACAGGGAGGCTCCTACAATGAGCAGTTCTTC. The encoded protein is CASSKQGGSYNEQFF.

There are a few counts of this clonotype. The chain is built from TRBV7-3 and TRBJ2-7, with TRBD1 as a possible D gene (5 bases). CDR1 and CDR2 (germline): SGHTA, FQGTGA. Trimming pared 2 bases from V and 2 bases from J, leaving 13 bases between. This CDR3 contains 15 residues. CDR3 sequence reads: CASSLYLGPTYEQYF. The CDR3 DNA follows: TGTGCCAGCAGCTTATATCTGGGGCCAACCTACGAGCAGTACTTC.

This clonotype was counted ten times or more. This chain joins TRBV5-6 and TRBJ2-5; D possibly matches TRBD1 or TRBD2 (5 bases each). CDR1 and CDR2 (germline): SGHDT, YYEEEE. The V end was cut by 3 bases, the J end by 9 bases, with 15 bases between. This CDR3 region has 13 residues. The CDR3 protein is CASSSGSGLAQYF. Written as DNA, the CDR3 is TGTGCCAGCAGCTCGGGGTCGGGGCTGGCCCAGTACTTC. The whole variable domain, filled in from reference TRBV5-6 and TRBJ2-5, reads DAGVTQSPTHLIKTRGQQVTLRCSPKSGHDTVSWYQQALGQGPQFIFQYYEEEERQRGNFPDRFSGHQFPNYSSELNVNALLLGDSALYLCASSSGSGLAQYFGPGTRLLVL.

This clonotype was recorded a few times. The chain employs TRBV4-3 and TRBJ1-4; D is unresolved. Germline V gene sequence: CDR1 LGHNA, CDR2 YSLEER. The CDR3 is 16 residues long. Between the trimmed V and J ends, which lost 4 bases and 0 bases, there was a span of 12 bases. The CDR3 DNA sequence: TGCGCCAGCAGCCCCCGCGACGGTGCAACTAATGAAAAACTGTTTTTT. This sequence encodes CASSPRDGATNEKLFF.

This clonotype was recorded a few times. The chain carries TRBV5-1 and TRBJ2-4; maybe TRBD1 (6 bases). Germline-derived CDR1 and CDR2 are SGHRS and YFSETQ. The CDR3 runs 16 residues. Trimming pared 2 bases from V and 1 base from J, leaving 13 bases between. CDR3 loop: CASSLGQSIAKNIQYF. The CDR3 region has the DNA TGCGCCAGCAGCTTAGGACAGAGCATCGCCAAAAACATTCAGTACTTC.

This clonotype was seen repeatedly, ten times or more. The CDR3 DNA follows: TGTGCCAGCACTTGGGACACCTGGGCGGACATTCAGTACTTC. As protein: CASTWDTWADIQYF. This chain uses TRBV6-2 or TRBV6-3 with TRBJ2-4; D might be TRBD1 (6 bases). Germline V gene lookup returns CDR1 MNHEY and CDR2 SVGEGT. The CDR3 has 14 amino acids. Deletions cut 7 bases from V and 8 bases from J, with 18 bases between.

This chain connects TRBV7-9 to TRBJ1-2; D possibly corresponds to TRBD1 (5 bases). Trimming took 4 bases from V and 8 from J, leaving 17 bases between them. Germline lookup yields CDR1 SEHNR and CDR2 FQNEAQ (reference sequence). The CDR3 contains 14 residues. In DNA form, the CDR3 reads TGTGCCAGCAGCTCCGATGCCGGGGCGCGCGGCTACACCTTC. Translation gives CASSSDAGARGYTF.

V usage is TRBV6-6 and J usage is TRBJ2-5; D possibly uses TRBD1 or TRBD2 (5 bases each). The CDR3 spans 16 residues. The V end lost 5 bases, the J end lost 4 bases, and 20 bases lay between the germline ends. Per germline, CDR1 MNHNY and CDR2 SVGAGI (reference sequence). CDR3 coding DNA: TGTGCCAGCAGTAGTAGGGGCGCGGGTCACCTAGAGACCCAGTACTTC. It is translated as CASSSRGAGHLETQYF.

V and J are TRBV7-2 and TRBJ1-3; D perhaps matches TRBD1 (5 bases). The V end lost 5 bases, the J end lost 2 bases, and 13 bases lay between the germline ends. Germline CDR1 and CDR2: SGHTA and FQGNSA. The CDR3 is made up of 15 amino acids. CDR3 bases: TGTGCCAGCAGCCCGGACATTACACCTGGAAACACCATATATTTT. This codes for CASSPDITPGNTIYF.